The 26 T cell receptor beta chains below come from one sample, sequenced in a study of T-cell memory formation after mild COVID-19. From the 5' RACE reads, TCRdb called clonotypes with MiXCR, one entry per CDR3 protein. The sample consists of more than 400,000 distinct CDR3 sequences, 15% to 20% of them appearing once. The sequenced sample consisted of PBMCs or a T cell subset sorted from them (not recorded which). Receptors were obtained from an adult woman who had mild COVID-19 (a few samples of this study predate the infection). Cell type and time point are not known.

This sequence joins TRBV7-9 and TRBJ2-7; D is possibly TRBD2 (5 bases). This CDR3 spans 15 amino acids. CDR1 and CDR2 (germline): SEHNR, FQNEAQ (reference sequence). Trimming shortened V by 4 bases and J by 2 bases, and 15 bases separated the two germline ends. The CDR3 coding sequence is TGTGCCAGCAGCTATAGCGATGAAGATCCCTACGAGCAGTACTTC. Protein product: CASSYSDEDPYEQYF.

The J gene is TRBJ2-1, the V gene TRBV7-9; no definite D call. The germline V and J ends were trimmed by 5 bases and 4 bases, with 15 bases remaining between them. CDR3 length: 15 residues. Germline V gene lookup returns CDR1 SEHNR and CDR2 FQNEAQ (reference sequence). In DNA form, the CDR3 reads TGTGCCAGCAGCCTACTCGCGCCGGCGTACAATGAGCAGTTCTTC. Translated, it gives CASSLLAPAYNEQFF.

The table lists this clonotype with a few counts. V usage is TRBV5-6 and J usage is TRBJ2-5; the D is unclear. Trimming shortened V by 2 bases and J by 5 bases, and 4 bases separated the two germline ends. Germline CDR1 reads SGHDT; CDR2 reads YYEEEE. There are 11 residues in the CDR3. CDR3 residues: CASSFDETQYF. The CDR3 DNA sequence: TGTGCCAGCAGCTTCGACGAGACCCAGTACTTC.

The chain is built from TRBV25-1 and TRBJ1-2, with D unresolved. The CDR3 runs 12 residues. Germline values: CDR1 MGHDK, CDR2 SYGVNS. V dropped 5 bases and J dropped 4 bases, with 8 bases sitting between them. The CDR3 region is CASSNAGYGYTF. Written as DNA, the CDR3 is TGTGCCAGCAGTAACGCTGGCTATGGCTACACCTTC.

This clonotype has just a few counts. The V call is TRBV29-1, the J call TRBJ2-7, with a weak D call TRBD1 (6 bases). V lost 5 bases and J 5 bases, leaving 10 bases between the germline ends. The germline V gene has CDR1 SQVTM and CDR2 ANQGSEA. The CDR3 runs to 11 residues. The CDR3 region has the DNA TGCAGCGTTCGACAGGTCCACGAGCAGTACTTC. Its protein product is CSVRQVHEQYF.

V gene TRBV20-1 combines with J gene TRBJ1-2; D gene ambiguous. V lost 5 bases and J 5 bases, leaving 15 bases between the germline ends. CDR1 is DFQATT, CDR2 SNEGSKA, per germline (reference sequence). The CDR3 extends over 13 amino acids. DNA for the CDR3: TGCAGTGCTCCCGACCACACGGGATATGGCTACACCTTC. Protein product: CSAPDHTGYGYTF.

V gene TRBV29-1 combines with J gene TRBJ2-3; TRBD1 agrees at 9 bases. The germline V gene encodes CDR1 SQVTM and CDR2 ANQGSEA. V lost 0 bases to trimming and J lost 5 bases; unmatched junction nucleotides: 15. CDR3 length: 18 amino acids. The CDR3 loop reads CSVEEVTGGGMRRDTQYF. The CDR3 coding sequence is TGCAGCGTTGAAGAGGTTACAGGGGGCGGTATGAGGAGAGATACGCAGTATTTT.

This clonotype was counted only a few times. The CDR3 DNA reads as TGTGCCAGCAGCACTCGGGACAGCGATAATTCACCCCTCCACTTT. This translates into CASSTRDSDNSPLHF. This sequence joins TRBV7-2 and TRBJ1-6; 7 bases align to TRBD1. The length of the CDR3 is 15 residues. Trimming cost V 5 bases and J 5 bases; bases outside gene matches: 6. CDR1 and CDR2 (germline): SGHTA, FQGNSA.

This sequence joins TRBV24-1 and TRBJ2-3; D not certain. This CDR3 comprises 14 residues. V lost 4 bases and J 3 bases, leaving 10 bases between the germline ends. Germline V gene lookup returns CDR1 KGHDR and CDR2 SFDVKD. CDR3 sequence (DNA): TGTGCCACCAGTGACCCAGCCGGGACAGATACGCAGTATTTT. It is translated as CATSDPAGTDTQYF.

The chain carries TRBV5-4 and TRBJ2-5; TRBD2 aligns across 11 bases. CDR1 is SGHNT and CDR2 is YYREEE in the germline V gene (reference sequence). The V segment lost 0 bases and the J segment 2 bases; nucleotides outside the gene matches: 6. The CDR3 is 17 amino acids. For the CDR3, the DNA is TGTGCCAGCAGCTTGGTGTTAGCGGGGGGGCCGCAAGAGACCCAGTACTTC. Amino acid sequence: CASSLVLAGGPQETQYF.

This clonotype showed up just a few times. This chain uses TRBV14 with TRBJ2-7; D is unresolved. CDR1 is SGHDN, CDR2 FVKESK, per germline. Deletions cut 1 base from V and 2 bases from J, with 12 bases between. The CDR3 is made up of 15 amino acids. CDR3 sequence reads: CASSQGTVATYEQYF. In DNA form, the CDR3 reads TGTGCCAGCAGCCAAGGGACCGTTGCAACCTACGAGCAGTACTTC.

The V call is TRBV19, the J call TRBJ2-1, with TRBD2 matching 9 bases. J was trimmed by 8 bases and V by 3 bases; bases with no gene match: 11. CDR1 is LNHDA and CDR2 is SQIVND in the germline V gene (reference sequence). The CDR3 extends over 16 amino acids. This chain's CDR3 is CASSIPGTSWMDEQFF. The CDR3 bases are TGTGCCAGTAGTATCCCCGGGACTAGCTGGATGGATGAGCAGTTCTTC.

This rearrangement joins TRBV21-1 to TRBJ2-3; TRBD2 is the table's D call and was not checked against the DNA. TRBV21-1 is shown as a pseudogene. This CDR3 comprises 18 residues. The CDR3 DNA is TGTGCCAGCAGCAAAGGGTGCGGCGGGAGAGGTGGAGCAGATACGCAGTATTTT. Amino acids: CASSKGCGGRGGADTQYF.

This clonotype was counted between two and nine times. A junction boundary mismatches the germline segment, possibly from a read error. The chain joins TRBV28 to TRBJ2-7; 10 nucleotides align to TRBD2. The germline CDR1 and CDR2 sequences are MDHEN and SYDVKM. CDR3 length equals 15 residues. DNA of the CDR3: TGTGCCAGCAGTTTAGCTAGCGGGAGATCCTACGAGCAGTCCTTC. Translated, it gives CASSLASGRSYEQSF.

This clonotype has only a few counts. The chain recombines TRBV11-2 with TRBJ1-5; D gene ambiguous. The V end was cut by 1 base, the J end by 9 bases, with 10 bases between. This CDR3 spans 13 amino acids. Germline V CDR1 and CDR2: SGHAT, FQNNGV. CDR3 DNA: TGTGCCAGCAGCTTAGGGTTTCTACTGCCCCAGCATTTT. Translated, it gives CASSLGFLLPQHF.

This clonotype was counted a few times. This sequence joins TRBV7-9 and TRBJ2-1; possibly TRBD2 for D (7 bases). Germline V CDR1 and CDR2: SEHNR, FQNEAQ (reference sequence). Trimming stripped 2 bases from V and 8 bases from J, with 16 bases between. CDR3 size: 15 residues. The CDR3 loop reads CASSLRRGGLDEQFF. CDR3 coding DNA: TGTGCCAGCAGCTTACGGAGGGGGGGCCTCGATGAGCAGTTCTTC.

There are a few counts of this clonotype. The chain couples TRBV5-1 to TRBJ2-7; D unclear. The V end lost 1 base, the J end lost 3 bases, and 11 bases lay between the germline ends. The CDR3 consists of 14 residues. CDR1 SGHRS and CDR2 YFSETQ come from the germline V gene. This chain's CDR3 is CASSLWEGDYEQYF. In nucleotides, the CDR3 is TGCGCCAGCAGCTTGTGGGAAGGTGACTACGAGCAGTACTTC.

The J gene is TRBJ2-1, the V gene TRBV7-8, with 11 positions matching TRBD2. CDR1 is SGHVS, CDR2 FQNEAQ, per germline. The trim removed 8 bases at V and 13 bases at J, leaving 7 bases unmatched. The CDR3 has 12 residues. The CDR3: CASRSGTSGQFF. Written as DNA, the CDR3 is TGTGCCAGCCGTAGCGGGACTAGCGGACAGTTCTTC.

This clonotype was seen only a few times. The V call is TRBV21-1, the J call TRBJ2-2; TRBD2 is taken as the D call from the table, unchecked against the DNA. TRBV21-1 represents a pseudogene. This CDR3 comprises 17 residues. The CDR3 nucleotides read TGTGCCAGCAGCGAAGGATTGGCGGGAAATAACACCGGGGAGCTGTTTTTT. Its protein product is CASSEGLAGNNTGELFF.

This clonotype was found a few times. The chain couples TRBV5-1 to TRBJ2-1; D gene uncertain. CDR3 length: 15 amino acids. From germline, CDR1 is SGHRS and CDR2 YFSETQ. Trimming removed 3 bases at V and 2 bases at J, with 12 bases between. CDR3 in amino acids: CASSSGSEPYNEQFF. As DNA, the CDR3 is TGCGCCAGCAGCTCCGGGTCAGAACCCTACAATGAGCAGTTCTTC.

This clonotype occurred a few times. The chain combines TRBV5-1 with TRBJ1-4; D call uncertain. The germline gives CDR1 SGHRS, CDR2 YFSETQ. Trimming took 0 bases from V and 10 from J, leaving 16 bases between them. This CDR3 contains 15 residues. The CDR3: CASSLAGATLGKLFF. The CDR3 DNA is TGCGCCAGCAGCTTGGCCGGTGCTACCCTTGGAAAACTGTTTTTT.

This clonotype was detected a few times. This sequence joins TRBV29-1 and TRBJ2-7; 9 nucleotides agree with TRBD1. The V segment lost 0 bases and the J segment 4 bases; nucleotides outside the gene matches: 7. The CDR3 covers 15 residues. Germline assignment: CDR1 SQVTM and CDR2 ANQGSEA. Here the CDR3 reads CSVEEGTGTPYEQYF. Written as DNA, the CDR3 is TGCAGCGTTGAAGAGGGGACAGGGACCCCATACGAGCAGTACTTC.

V and J are TRBV12-3 or TRBV12-4 and TRBJ2-5, with no clear D. The CDR3 runs 15 residues. V dropped 3 bases and J dropped 2 bases, with 13 bases sitting between them. Written as DNA, the CDR3 is TGTGCCAGCAGTTTCTCAGTTAGGCTACAAGAGACCCAGTACTTC. Its protein is CASSFSVRLQETQYF.

The rearrangement joins TRBV12-3 or TRBV12-4 to TRBJ1-1, with TRBD1 matching 10 bases. V lost 5 bases to trimming and J lost 0 bases; unmatched junction nucleotides: 6. The CDR3 loop spans 16 amino acids. DNA of the CDR3: TGTGCCAGCAGTCCCGGACAGGGGGGGATGAACACTGAAGCTTTCTTT. Its translation: CASSPGQGGMNTEAFF.

The V and J genes are TRBV9 and TRBJ2-7, with D perhaps assigned TRBD1 or TRBD2 (5 bases each). The CDR3 contains 15 residues. V lost 0 bases and J 5 bases, leaving 15 bases between the germline ends. The germline V gene encodes CDR1 SGDLS and CDR2 YYNGEE. The CDR3 here is CASSVEGLALDEQYF. The DNA of the CDR3 is TGTGCCAGCAGCGTAGAGGGGCTAGCCCTCGACGAGCAGTACTTC. Combining the CDR3 with reference TRBV9 and TRBJ2-7 gives the whole variable domain DSGVTQTPKHLITATGQRVTLRCSPRSGDLSVYWYQQSLDQGLQFLIQYYNGEERAKGNILERFSAQQFPDLHSELNLSSLELGDSALYFCASSVEGLALDEQYFGPGTRLTVT.

This clonotype appeared a few times. The V call is TRBV3-1, the J call TRBJ2-7; D not resolved. V was clipped by 1 base and J by 9 bases, with 13 bases between them. CDR1 and CDR2 (germline): LGHDT, YNNKEL (reference sequence). The CDR3 is 13 amino acids. The CDR3 sequence: CASSQGRGEGQYF. The DNA of the CDR3 is TGTGCCAGCAGCCAAGGACGTGGGGAAGGGCAGTACTTC.